The 5 T cell receptor beta chains in this list originate from one sample, sequenced in a study of cytomegalovirus exposure and HLA in healthy donors. Primers for the PCR totalled 60 Vbeta and 13 Jbeta. Some clones are missing from TCRdb's copy, which holds only in-frame ones; the method was immunoSEQ multiplex PCR. The sample table sets out roughly 100,000 clones. The sequenced sample was PBMCs. The receptors derive from a man in his fifties in good health and CMV-seropositive.

This chain joins TRBV2 and TRBJ2-5; D perhaps matches TRBD2 (6 bases). V was cut by 6 bases and J by 1 base, with 9 bases left in between. Germline V CDR1 and CDR2: SNHLY, FYNNEI. The CDR3 runs to 13 residues. Here the CDR3 DNA reads TGTGCCAGCAGCGGAGGGGTCCAAGAGACCCAGTACTTC. Translated, it gives CASSGGVQETQYF.

The rearrangement links TRBV6-6 to TRBJ2-1, with TRBD2 identical over 8 bases. Trimming at V came to 4 bases and at J to 6 bases, leaving 5 bases not matched to a gene. This CDR3 contains 14 residues. Germline V gene lookup returns CDR1 MNHNY and CDR2 SVGAGI (reference sequence). In DNA form, the CDR3 reads TGTGCCAGCAGTTCGGGGACTAGAGGCAATGAGCAGTTCTTC. It is translated as CASSSGTRGNEQFF.

This chain connects TRBV18 to TRBJ1-2; 9 positions match TRBD1. From germline, CDR1 is KGHSH and CDR2 LQKENI. Germline trimming cut 3 bases from V and 7 bases from J; bases unmatched to any gene: 21. This CDR3 region has 19 residues. The DNA of the CDR3 is TGTGCCAGCTCACCTTCCGCACCTAACCCGGGACAGGGTTCCTCTGGCTACACCTTC. This codes for CASSPSAPNPGQGSSGYTF.

The chain links TRBV4-3 to TRBJ2-5; TRBD1 matches 7 bases. The DNA end lines up better with TRBJ2-7; the J call may be wrong. Germline values: CDR1 LGHNA, CDR2 YSLEER. This CDR3 contains 17 residues. The CDR3 protein is CASSHVPVRTGAYEQYF. In nucleotides, the CDR3 is TGCGCCAGCAGCCATGTCCCCGTTCGGACAGGAGCCTACGAGCAGTACTTC.

This rearrangement joins TRBV27 to TRBJ1-5; D not certain. The V gene lost 7 bases and the J gene lost 10 bases, with 8 bases spanning the gap. The CDR3 totals 10 residues. Per germline, CDR1 MNHEY and CDR2 SMNVEV (reference sequence). The CDR3 reads CASTQIPQHF. The CDR3, as DNA: TGTGCCAGCACTCAGATCCCCCAGCATTTT.